The T cell receptor (beta chain) described here comes from a study of CD8 T cells in ankylosing spondylitis. General study findings and limits: One TCR beta motif, made up of fewer than 10 highly homologous variants, appeared characteristic of ankylosing spondylitis blood.

Generation of TCR beta libraries employed quantitative 5'-RACE incorporating molecular barcodes. In TCRdb, the 5' RACE reads were re-called with MiXCR into one record per CDR3 protein. The data contain about 42,000 distinct CDR3 sequences, over 3.5% of them seen just once; the ten biggest clones take up about 4%. V lost 3 bases to trimming and J lost 4 bases; unmatched junction nucleotides: 15. Looked up from germline, CDR1 is SGDLS and CDR2 is YYNGEE. This CDR3 spans 17 amino acids. This clonotype was picked up many times. Its antigen is unidentified. This rearrangement joins TRBV9 to TRBJ2-5, with 7 bases fitting TRBD2. The sequence derives from a female donor with ankylosing spondylitis or in good health (not recorded which). Sequenced sample: blood, either unsorted or a sorted T cell fraction (not recorded which). In DNA, the CDR3 is TGTGCCAGCAGCGCCGGACTAGAGCTGGGGTGGGGAGAGACCCAGTACTTC. Its translation is CASSAGLELGWGETQYF.